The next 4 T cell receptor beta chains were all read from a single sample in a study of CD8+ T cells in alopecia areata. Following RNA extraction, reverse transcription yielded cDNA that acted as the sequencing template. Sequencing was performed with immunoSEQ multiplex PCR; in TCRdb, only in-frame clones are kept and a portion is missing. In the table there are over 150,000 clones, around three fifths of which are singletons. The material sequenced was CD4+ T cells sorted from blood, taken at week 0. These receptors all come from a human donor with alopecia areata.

The CDR3 region is CAWSVRWDRDGELFF. The CDR3 DNA sequence: TGTGCCTGGAGTGTACGGTGGGACAGGGACGGGGAGCTGTTTTTT. The V gene is TRBV30, the J gene TRBJ2-2; TRBD1 matches 9 bases. The CDR3 sequence is 15 residues long. CDR1 GTSNPN and CDR2 SVGIG come from the germline V gene (reference sequence). V trimming: 0 bases; J trimming: 7 bases; junction bases outside the gene matches: 6.

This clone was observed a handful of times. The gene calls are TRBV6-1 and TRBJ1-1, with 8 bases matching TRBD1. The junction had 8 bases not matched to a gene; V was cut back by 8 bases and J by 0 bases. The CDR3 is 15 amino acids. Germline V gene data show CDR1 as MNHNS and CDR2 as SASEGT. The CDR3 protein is CASPDRGDMNTEAFF. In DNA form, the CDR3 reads TGTGCCAGCCCTGACAGGGGCGATATGAACACTGAAGCTTTCTTT.

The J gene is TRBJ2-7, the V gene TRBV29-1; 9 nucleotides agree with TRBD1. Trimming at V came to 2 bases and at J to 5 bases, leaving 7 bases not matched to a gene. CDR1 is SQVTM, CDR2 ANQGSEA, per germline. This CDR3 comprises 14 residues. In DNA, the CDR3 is TGCAGCGTTGAATCGGGACAGGGAAGAGACGAGCAGTACTTC. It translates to CSVESGQGRDEQYF.

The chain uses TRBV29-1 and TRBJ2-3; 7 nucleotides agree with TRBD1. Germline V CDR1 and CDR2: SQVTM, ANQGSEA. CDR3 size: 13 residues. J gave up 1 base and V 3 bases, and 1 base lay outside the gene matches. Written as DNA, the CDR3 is TGCAGCGTTGATGGGACAGGCACAGATACGCAGTATTTT. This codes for CSVDGTGTDTQYF.